This TCR beta chain was identified during a study of blood T cells in healthy people across ages. Study at large: Template switching recovered approximately one barcoded beta molecule for every two T cells.

For the second PCR, which ran for about 6 to 12 cycles, a sample-barcoded 5' primer and a J-beta primer mix were used. MiXCR, applied by TCRdb to the 5' RACE reads, yields one record per CDR3 protein. The sample carries 650,000 to 700,000 distinct CDR3 sequences, more than 45% recorded once. Study conclusions and caveats: Since the PBMCs were unsorted, naive and antigen-experienced cells could not be conclusively compared.

CDR3 length: 17 amino acids. Germline V CDR1 and CDR2: MNHEY, SVGAGI. On this clonotype: The antigen is not known. The junction shows a germline mismatch at one end, possibly a read error.

Sequenced: blood. The rearrangement joins TRBV6-5 to TRBJ1-2, with 8 bases fitting TRBD1. The receptor's source is a woman older than 75 in good health. In DNA form, the CDR3 reads TGTGCCGGCAGTTACACTTCCAGGGGGCCCAATAACTATGGCTACACCTTC. It translates to CAGSYTSRGPNNYGYTF.